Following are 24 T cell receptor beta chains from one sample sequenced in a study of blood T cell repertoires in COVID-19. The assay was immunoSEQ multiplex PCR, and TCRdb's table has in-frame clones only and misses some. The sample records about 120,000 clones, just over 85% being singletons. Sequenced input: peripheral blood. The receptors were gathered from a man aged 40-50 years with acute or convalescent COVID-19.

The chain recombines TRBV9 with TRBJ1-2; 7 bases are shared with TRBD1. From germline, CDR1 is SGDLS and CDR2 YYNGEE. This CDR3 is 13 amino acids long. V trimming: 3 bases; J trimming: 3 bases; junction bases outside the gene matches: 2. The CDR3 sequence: CASSGGTDYGYTF. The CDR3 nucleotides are TGTGCCAGCAGCGGGGGGACAGACTATGGCTACACCTTC.

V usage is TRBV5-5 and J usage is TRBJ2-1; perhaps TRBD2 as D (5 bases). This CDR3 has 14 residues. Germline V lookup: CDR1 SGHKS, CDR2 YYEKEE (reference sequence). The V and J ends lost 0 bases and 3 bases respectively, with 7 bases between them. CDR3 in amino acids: CASSLVGDYNEQFF. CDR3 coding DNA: TGTGCCAGCAGCTTGGTGGGAGACTACAATGAGCAGTTCTTC.

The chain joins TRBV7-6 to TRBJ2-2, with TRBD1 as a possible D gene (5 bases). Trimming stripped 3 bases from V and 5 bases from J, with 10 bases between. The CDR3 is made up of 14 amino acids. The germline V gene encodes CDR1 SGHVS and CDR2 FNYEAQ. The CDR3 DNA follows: TGTGCCAGCAGCTTTGGGGCGCGAACCGGGGAGCTGTTTTTT. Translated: CASSFGARTGELFF.

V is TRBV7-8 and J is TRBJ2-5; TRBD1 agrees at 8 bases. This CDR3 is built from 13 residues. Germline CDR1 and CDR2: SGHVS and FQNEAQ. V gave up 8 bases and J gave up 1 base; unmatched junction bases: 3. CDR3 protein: CASDRGLQETQYF. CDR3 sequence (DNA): TGTGCCAGCGACAGGGGACTCCAAGAGACCCAGTACTTC.

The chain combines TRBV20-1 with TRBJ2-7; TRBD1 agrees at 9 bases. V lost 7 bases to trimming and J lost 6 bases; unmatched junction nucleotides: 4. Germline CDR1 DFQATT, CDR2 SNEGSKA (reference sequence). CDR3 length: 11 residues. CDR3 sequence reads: CSGWTGAEQYF. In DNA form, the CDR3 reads TGCAGTGGCTGGACAGGGGCCGAGCAGTACTTC.

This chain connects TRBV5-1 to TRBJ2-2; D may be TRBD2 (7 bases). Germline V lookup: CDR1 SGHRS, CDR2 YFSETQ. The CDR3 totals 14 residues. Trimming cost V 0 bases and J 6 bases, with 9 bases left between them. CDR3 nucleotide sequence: TGCGCCAGCAGCTTGGCCGGGGGGCCCGGGGAGCTGTTTTTT. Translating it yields CASSLAGGPGELFF.

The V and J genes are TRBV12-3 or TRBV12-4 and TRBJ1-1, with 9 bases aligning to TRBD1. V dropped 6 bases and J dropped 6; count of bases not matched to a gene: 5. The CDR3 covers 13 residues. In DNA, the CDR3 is TGTGCCAGCAGCCGTGACAGGGGGGCTGAAGCTTTCTTT. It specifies CASSRDRGAEAFF.

CDR3 in DNA: TGTGCCAGCAGACCGACCGGGACTTCAGATACGCAGTATTTT. It codes for CASRPTGTSDTQYF. The V call is TRBV7-9, the J call TRBJ2-3, with a tentative D call TRBD2 (6 bases). V gave up 6 bases and J gave up 4 bases, with 14 bases separating them. The CDR3 is 14 amino acids. CDR1 and CDR2 from the germline V gene are SEHNR and FQNEAQ (reference sequence).

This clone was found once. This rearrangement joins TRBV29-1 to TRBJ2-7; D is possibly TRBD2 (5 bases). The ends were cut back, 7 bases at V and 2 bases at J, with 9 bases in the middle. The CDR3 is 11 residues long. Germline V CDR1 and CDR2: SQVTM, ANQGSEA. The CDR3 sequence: CSATTTYEQYF. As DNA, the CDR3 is TGCAGCGCGACTACGACCTACGAGCAGTACTTC.

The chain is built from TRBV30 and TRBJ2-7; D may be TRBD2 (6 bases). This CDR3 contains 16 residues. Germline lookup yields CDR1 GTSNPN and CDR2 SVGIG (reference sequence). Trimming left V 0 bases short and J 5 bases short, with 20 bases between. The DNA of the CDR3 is TGTGCCTGGAGTGTACATCGGAACAGTTGGGGGGACGAGCAGTACTTC. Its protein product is CAWSVHRNSWGDEQYF.

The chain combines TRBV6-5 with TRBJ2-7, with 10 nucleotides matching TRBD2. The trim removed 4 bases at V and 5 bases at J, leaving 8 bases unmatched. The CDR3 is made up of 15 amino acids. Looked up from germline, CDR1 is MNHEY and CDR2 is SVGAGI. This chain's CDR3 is CASSSFSGRFHEQYF. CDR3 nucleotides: TGTGCCAGCAGTTCCTTTAGCGGGAGGTTCCACGAGCAGTACTTC.

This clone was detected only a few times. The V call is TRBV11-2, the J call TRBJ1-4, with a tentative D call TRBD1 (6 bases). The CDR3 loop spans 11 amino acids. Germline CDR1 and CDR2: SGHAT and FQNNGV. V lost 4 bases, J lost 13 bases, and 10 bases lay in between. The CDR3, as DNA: TGTGCCAGCAGCTCTGACAGGCGACTGTTTTTT. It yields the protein CASSSDRRLFF.

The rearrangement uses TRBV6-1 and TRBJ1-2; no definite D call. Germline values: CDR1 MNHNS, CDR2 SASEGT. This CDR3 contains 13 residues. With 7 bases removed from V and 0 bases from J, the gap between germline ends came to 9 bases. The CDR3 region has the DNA TGTGCCAGCATAACCAGTTCTAACTATGGCTACACCTTC. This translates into CASITSSNYGYTF.

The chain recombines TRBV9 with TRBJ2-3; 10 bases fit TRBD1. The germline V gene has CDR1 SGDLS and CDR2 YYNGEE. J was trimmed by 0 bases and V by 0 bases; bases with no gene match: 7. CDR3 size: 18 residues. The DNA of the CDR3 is TGTGCCAGCAGCGTAGGGGACAGGGGACTTTTTAGCACAGATACGCAGTATTTT. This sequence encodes CASSVGDRGLFSTDTQYF.

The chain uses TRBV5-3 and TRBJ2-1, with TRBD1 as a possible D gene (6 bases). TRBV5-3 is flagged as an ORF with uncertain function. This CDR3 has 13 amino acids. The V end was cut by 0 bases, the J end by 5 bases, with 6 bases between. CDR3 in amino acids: CARSLGQDNEQFF. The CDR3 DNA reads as TGTGCCAGAAGCTTGGGACAGGACAATGAGCAGTTCTTC.

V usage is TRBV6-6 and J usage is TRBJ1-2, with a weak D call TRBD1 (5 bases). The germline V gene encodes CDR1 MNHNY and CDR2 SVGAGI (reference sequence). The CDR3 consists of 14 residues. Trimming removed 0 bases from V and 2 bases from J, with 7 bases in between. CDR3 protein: CASSYSDTNYGYTF. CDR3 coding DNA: TGTGCCAGCAGTTACTCGGACACGAACTATGGCTACACCTTC.

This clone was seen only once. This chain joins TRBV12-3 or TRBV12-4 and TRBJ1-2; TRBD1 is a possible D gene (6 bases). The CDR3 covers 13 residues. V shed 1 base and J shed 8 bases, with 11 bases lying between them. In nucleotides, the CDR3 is TGTGCCAGCAGTTTAGTCACAGGGCCGGGCTACACCTTC. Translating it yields CASSLVTGPGYTF.

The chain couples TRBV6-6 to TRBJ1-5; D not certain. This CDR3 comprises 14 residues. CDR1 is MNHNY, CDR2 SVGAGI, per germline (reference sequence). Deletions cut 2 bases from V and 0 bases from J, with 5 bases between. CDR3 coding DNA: TGTGCCAGCAGTTACATTCTTAGCAATCAGCCCCAGCATTTT. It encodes CASSYILSNQPQHF.

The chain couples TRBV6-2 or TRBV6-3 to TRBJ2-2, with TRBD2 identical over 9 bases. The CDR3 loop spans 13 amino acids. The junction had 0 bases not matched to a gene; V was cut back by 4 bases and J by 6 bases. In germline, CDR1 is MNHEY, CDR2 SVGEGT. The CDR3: CASSLAGAGELFF. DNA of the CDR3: TGTGCCAGCAGTTTAGCGGGGGCCGGGGAGCTGTTTTTT.

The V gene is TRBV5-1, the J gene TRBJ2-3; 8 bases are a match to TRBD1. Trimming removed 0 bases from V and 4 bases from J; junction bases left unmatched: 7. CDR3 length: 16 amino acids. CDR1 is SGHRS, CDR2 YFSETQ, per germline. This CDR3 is CASSLALDRAADTQYF. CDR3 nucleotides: TGCGCCAGCAGCTTGGCCCTGGACAGGGCCGCAGATACGCAGTATTTT.

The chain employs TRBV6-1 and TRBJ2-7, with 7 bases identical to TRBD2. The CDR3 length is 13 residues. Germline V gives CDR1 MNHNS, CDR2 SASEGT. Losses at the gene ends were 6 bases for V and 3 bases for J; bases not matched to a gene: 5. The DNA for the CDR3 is TGTGCCAGCAGACTCTCTAGCGGCTACGAGCAGTACTTC. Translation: CASRLSSGYEQYF.

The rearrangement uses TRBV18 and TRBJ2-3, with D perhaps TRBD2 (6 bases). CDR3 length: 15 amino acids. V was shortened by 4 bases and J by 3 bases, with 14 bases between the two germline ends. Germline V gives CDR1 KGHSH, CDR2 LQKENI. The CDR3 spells CASSLLRGITDTQYF. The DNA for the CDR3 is TGTGCCAGCTCACTCCTCCGCGGGATTACAGATACGCAGTATTTT.

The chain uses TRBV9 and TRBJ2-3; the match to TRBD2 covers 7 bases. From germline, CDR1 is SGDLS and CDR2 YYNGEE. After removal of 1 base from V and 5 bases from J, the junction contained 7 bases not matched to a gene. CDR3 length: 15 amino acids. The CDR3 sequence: CASSVFSGEGDTQYF. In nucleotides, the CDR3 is TGTGCCAGCAGCGTATTCAGCGGGGAAGGAGATACGCAGTATTTT.

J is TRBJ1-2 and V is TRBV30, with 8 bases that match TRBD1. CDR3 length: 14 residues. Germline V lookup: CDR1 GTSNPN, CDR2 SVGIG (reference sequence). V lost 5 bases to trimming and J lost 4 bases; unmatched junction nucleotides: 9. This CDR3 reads CAWYLPGQVYGYTF. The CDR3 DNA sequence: TGTGCCTGGTACCTACCGGGACAGGTCTATGGCTACACCTTC.